Given below is one T cell receptor beta chain in context. Its cognate antigen is unknown. This entry comes from a study of cytomegalovirus exposure and HLA in healthy donors. Study summary: Of more than 350 genotyped donors, roughly 86% clustered with self-reported Caucasian donors. General study findings and limits: Sequencing likely caused a cluster of highly shared sequence variants. The authors assumed roughly uniform sequencing depth across donors for presence/absence analyses.

Healthy bone marrow donors formed the donor group. The germline gives CDR1 MGHDK, CDR2 SYGVNS. The CDR3 is made up of 13 amino acids. Trimming removed 7 bases from V and 7 bases from J; junction bases left unmatched: 8. PCR amplification relied on 60 Vbeta primers (plus 13 Jbeta primers). Method: immunoSEQ multiplex PCR; TCRdb's copy keeps in-frame clones and lacks some. The sample contains over 50,000 clones, about four fifths of which appear only once. The receptor's source is a man in his forties in good health and CMV-seronegative. Material: PBMCs. The V call is TRBV25-1, the J call TRBJ2-7, with 9 nucleotides matching TRBD1. The CDR3 DNA follows: TGTGCCAGCACCCTAGGACAGGGGTGGGAGCAGTACTTC. Translated, it gives CASTLGQGWEQYF.